Below, 8 T cell receptor beta chains from the same sample are listed, as sequenced in a study of monozygotic twins with inflammatory bowel disease. For each CDR3 protein, TCRdb gives one entry from its re-call of the 5' RACE reads, without DNA. The sample is made up of 300,000 to 350,000 distinct CDR3 sequences, and the top ten hold around 2% of it. Sequencing input: blood. The source is a human donor with ulcerative colitis or Crohn's disease, or a healthy co-twin of an affected twin (not recorded which).

The gene calls are TRBV29-1 and TRBJ2-7. The CDR3 runs 13 residues. Germline V gene lookup returns CDR1 SQVTM and CDR2 ANQGSEA. CDR3 in amino acids: CSVEADNSYEQYF.

V usage is TRBV18 and J usage is TRBJ1-1; TCRdb names TRBD1, which stays unverified in the absence of DNA. CDR1 is KGHSH and CDR2 is LQKENI in the germline V gene. This CDR3 spans 13 amino acids. The CDR3 loop is CLTVGGLDTEAFF.

The chain combines TRBV7-9 with TRBJ1-2; lacking DNA, the TRBD1 call made by TCRdb goes unchecked. This CDR3 spans 12 amino acids. The germline V gene has CDR1 SEHNR and CDR2 FQNEAQ (reference sequence). The CDR3: CASTEGGYGYTF.

The rearrangement uses TRBV5-6 and TRBJ1-2. There are 15 residues in the CDR3. CDR1 is SGHDT and CDR2 is YYEEEE in the germline V gene. The CDR3 spells CASSLYAPSAYGYTF.

The rearrangement uses TRBV7-9 and TRBJ2-5; no DNA is available, so the TRBD2 call from TCRdb remains unchecked. Germline CDR1 is SEHNR and CDR2 is FQNEAQ (reference sequence). The CDR3 spans 14 residues. The CDR3: CASSSDGTPGTQNF.

V is TRBV7-9 and J is TRBJ2-6; TCRdb selects TRBD2, and the lack of DNA leaves this call unchecked. Germline V CDR1 and CDR2: SEHNR, FQNEAQ (reference sequence). There are 16 residues in the CDR3. The CDR3 loop is CASIPIGAAGANVLTF.

The gene calls are TRBV18 and TRBJ2-7; the D call of TRBD1 rests on TCRdb alone, since no DNA is present to check it. CDR3 length: 18 amino acids. Per the germline V gene, CDR1 is KGHSH and CDR2 is LQKENI. The CDR3: CASSPALNGTAVEIEQYF. The entire variable domain, with the rest obtained from reference TRBV18 and TRBJ2-7, is as follows: NAGVMQNPRHLVRRRGQEARLRCSPMKGHSHVYWYRQLPEEGLKFMVYLQKENIIDESGMPKERFSAEFPKEGPSILRIQQVVRGDSAAYFCASSPALNGTAVEIEQYFGPGTRLTVT.

J is TRBJ2-3 and V is TRBV1; the TCRdb call, TRBD2, lacks DNA for checking. TRBV1 is a pseudogene locus. CDR3 length: 12 residues. The CDR3 loop reads CTSSRERDTQYF.